A selection of T cell receptor beta chains follows, all from one sample in a study of identifying expanded T cells in peripheral blood. Measured with immunoSEQ multiplex PCR; TCRdb has only the in-frame clones, and not every one. Seen here are around 99,000 clones, around 89% observed once, and the top ten hold 8% to 9%. The sample consisted of blood. The receptors shown here come from a person aged 18-69 years in good health. The CDR3 runs from the conserved cysteine through the conserved F or W. The order of the fields is clone size, V gene, J gene, CDR3 length, D gene, CDR3 protein, CDR3 DNA. The D gene is left open where the match is weak. Not every row has a clone size; where given, it reads once, few, many or a size class.

>.|TRBV19|TRBJ1-5|17|.
CASSIWDPIRYNQPQHF
TGTGCCAGTAGTATATGGGACCCTATTCGGTACAATCAGCCCCAGCATTTT
>.|TRBV27|TRBJ1-5|13|.
CASSSGTGQPQHF
TGTGCCAGCAGTTCTGGGACGGGTCAGCCCCAGCATTTT
>once|TRBV9|TRBJ2-2|16|.
CASSVNRARNTGELFF
TGTGCCAGCAGCGTAAACAGGGCTAGGAACACCGGGGAGCTGTTTTTT
>.|TRBV7-6|TRBJ2-5|16|TRBD1
CASSSAGRQGSETQYF
TGTGCCAGCAGCTCAGCCGGCCGACAGGGTTCTGAGACCCAGTACTTC
>.|TRBV5-1|TRBJ1-4|18|TRBD1
CASSLGGQGAATNEKLFF
TGCGCCAGCAGCTTGGGGGGACAGGGTGCTGCAACTAATGAAAAACTGTTTTTT
>.|TRBV19|TRBJ1-5|15|.
CASSLRGNSNQPQHF
TGTGCCAGTAGTTTACGAGGAAATAGCAATCAGCCCCAGCATTTT
>.|TRBV27|TRBJ2-3|15|TRBD2
CASSKLLAGENTQYF
TGTGCCAGCAGTAAATTACTAGCGGGGGAGAATACGCAGTATTTT
>.|TRBV30|TRBJ1-2|15|.
CAWSIAGAGKYGYTF
TGTGCCTGGAGTATCGCGGGGGCTGGGAAGTATGGCTACACCTTC
>.|TRBV6-1|TRBJ2-1|13|.
CATRGTPSNEQFF
TGTGCCACCAGAGGGACACCCTCGAATGAGCAGTTCTTC
>.|TRBV5-8|TRBJ2-6|15|.
CASSVYLAGANVLTF
TGTGCCAGCAGCGTCTACTTAGCTGGGGCCAACGTCCTGACTTTC
>.|TRBV19|TRBJ1-6|15|.
CASSAYGLNNSPLHF
TGTGCCAGTAGTGCCTACGGGTTAAATAATTCACCCCTCCACTTT
>.|TRBV5-1|TRBJ2-3|13|.
CASSFGGSDTQYF
TGCGCCAGCAGCTTTGGGGGGTCAGATACGCAGTATTTT
>.|TRBV19|TRBJ2-1|15|.
CASSSGLRHYNEQFF
TGTGCCAGTAGTTCGGGACTCCGCCATTACAATGAGCAGTTCTTC
>.|TRBV6-5|TRBJ2-3|16|.
CASSSLMGEQEDTQYF
TGTGCCAGCAGTTCCCTCATGGGGGAACAGGAAGATACGCAGTATTTT
>.|TRBV19|TRBJ2-3|16|TRBD2
CASSFAGGYRADTQYF
TGTGCCAGTAGTTTTGCGGGAGGCTACCGGGCGGATACGCAGTATTTT
>.|TRBV10-1|TRBJ2-5|16|TRBD2
CASSAGTSGNQETQYF
TGCGCCAGCAGTGCCGGGACTAGCGGGAACCAAGAGACCCAGTACTTC
>.|TRBV5-6|TRBJ2-2|15|.
CASSQKTGNTGELFF
TGTGCCAGCAGCCAAAAAACAGGGAACACCGGGGAGCTGTTTTTT
>.|TRBV7-2|TRBJ1-3|16|.
CASSLAAAGAGNTIYF
TGTGCCAGCAGCTTAGCCGCGGCAGGGGCTGGAAACACCATATATTTT
>.|TRBV18|TRBJ1-1|14|.
CASSPIAANTEAFF
TGTGCCAGCTCACCAATAGCAGCCAACACTGAAGCTTTCTTT
>.|TRBV5-4|TRBJ1-2|15|TRBD1
CASSLEDRDNYGYTF
TGTGCCAGCAGCTTGGAGGACAGGGATAACTATGGCTACACCTTC
>once|TRBV28|TRBJ1-2|14|TRBD1
CASSLGQLIYGYTF
TGTGCCAGCAGTTTGGGACAGCTAATCTATGGCTACACCTTC
>.|TRBV11-2|TRBJ2-2|14|.
CASSVRLGTGELFF
TGTGCCAGCAGCGTTAGACTGGGCACCGGGGAGCTGTTTTTT
>.|TRBV7-2|TRBJ2-7|14|.
CASSFLAPSYEQYF
TGTGCCAGCAGCTTTCTAGCACCCTCCTACGAGCAGTACTTC
>.|TRBV6-5|TRBJ1-4|16|.
CASSYSSRGWNEKLFF
TGTGCCAGCAGTTACTCGAGCCGGGGGTGGAATGAAAAACTGTTTTTT
>.|TRBV5-1|TRBJ2-1|15|TRBD2
CASSSSSGGNNEQFF
TGCGCCAGCAGCTCATCTAGCGGGGGCAACAATGAGCAGTTCTTC
>.|TRBV18|TRBJ2-5|14|.
CASSPPSRAETQYF
TGTGCCAGCTCACCACCGAGCAGGGCAGAGACCCAGTACTTC
>.|TRBV4-1|TRBJ1-2|16|TRBD1
CASSQVQGARGYGYTF
TGCGCCAGCAGCCAAGTACAGGGGGCGCGAGGCTATGGCTACACCTTC
>.|TRBV4-2|TRBJ1-2|16|.
CASSQDPGRPPYGYTF
TGTGCCAGCAGCCAAGATCCGGGCAGACCACCCTATGGCTACACCTTC
>.|TRBV9|TRBJ2-2|18|TRBD1
CASSTPAGGQGRTGELFF
TGTGCCAGCAGCACCCCGGCTGGGGGACAGGGGAGGACCGGGGAGCTGTTTTTT
>.|TRBV7-2|TRBJ2-5|12|.
CASSLVPETQYF
TGTGCCAGCAGCTTAGTTCCGGAGACCCAGTACTTC
>.|TRBV5-6|TRBJ1-1|13|.
CASSFSVDTEAFF
TGTGCCAGCAGCTTTTCGGTGGACACTGAAGCTTTCTTT
>few|TRBV25-1|TRBJ2-1|15|TRBD2
CASSGIAGGPGEQFF
TGTGCCAGCAGTGGGATAGCGGGAGGGCCGGGTGAGCAGTTCTTC
>.|TRBV2|TRBJ1-6|13|TRBD1
CASQTGGGSPLHF
TGTGCCAGCCAGACAGGGGGAGGCTCACCCCTCCACTTT
>.|TRBV6-5|TRBJ1-1|15|.
CASSPNTAGRTEAFF
TGTGCCAGCAGTCCCAACACAGCGGGAAGGACTGAAGCTTTCTTT
>.|TRBV18|TRBJ1-1|12|.
CASSKMNTEAFF
TGTGCCAGCTCCAAGATGAACACTGAAGCTTTCTTT
>.|TRBV11-2|TRBJ2-1|13|.
CASSRQAGNEQFF
TGTGCCAGCAGCCGCCAAGCGGGCAATGAGCAGTTCTTC
>.|TRBV7-9|TRBJ2-7|15|TRBD2
CASSPGLAEIYEQYF
TGTGCCAGCAGCCCCGGACTAGCGGAGATCTACGAGCAGTACTTC
>.|TRBV4-2|TRBJ1-5|17|.
CASSQDIPLGSNQPQHF
TGTGCCAGCAGCCAAGATATCCCTCTTGGAAGCAATCAGCCCCAGCATTTT
>.|TRBV29-1|TRBJ2-7|13|TRBD1
CSVATGQGTEQYF
TGCAGCGTGGCTACCGGACAGGGGACCGAGCAGTACTTC
>.|TRBV5-1|TRBJ2-7|14|TRBD2
CASSGLAGEYEQYF
TGCGCCAGCAGTGGTCTAGCGGGAGAATACGAGCAGTACTTC
>.|TRBV5-6|TRBJ1-1|16|.
CASSFPAGGRSTEAFF
TGTGCCAGCAGCTTTCCGGCCGGGGGCCGTTCGACTGAAGCTTTCTTT
>.|TRBV23-1|TRBJ2-7|15|.
CASSPSSGISYEQYF
TGCGCCAGCAGTCCATCAAGCGGAATCTCCTACGAGCAGTACTTC
>.|TRBV7-2|TRBJ1-2|12|.
CASSLGGYGYTF
TGTGCCAGCAGCTTAGGGGGCTATGGCTACACCTTC
>once|TRBV6-4|TRBJ2-1|16|.
CASSDSLVPLYNEQFF
TGTGCCAGCAGTGACTCACTAGTCCCTTTATACAATGAGCAGTTCTTC
>.|TRBV28|TRBJ1-2|14|TRBD1
CASRTGTGSYGYTF
TGTGCCAGCAGAACTGGGACAGGGAGCTATGGCTACACCTTC
>.|TRBV7-9|TRBJ2-5|13|.
CASPPNEEETQYF
TGTGCCAGCCCTCCTAACGAGGAAGAGACCCAGTACTTC
>medium-sized|TRBV6-1|TRBJ2-7|13|.
CASSESPKYEQYF
TGTGCCAGCAGTGAATCTCCCAAGTACGAGCAGTACTTC
>once|TRBV18|TRBJ1-2|14|.
CASSPSGTDYGYTF
TGTGCCAGCTCACCCTCGGGGACGGACTATGGCTACACCTTC
>once|TRBV7-2|TRBJ2-3|14|.
CASSERGGTDTQYF
TGTGCCAGCAGCGAGAGGGGGGGCACAGATACGCAGTATTTT
>.|TRBV5-6|TRBJ2-7|14|TRBD2
CASIPLGGADEQYF
TGTGCCAGCATCCCCCTCGGGGGGGCCGACGAGCAGTACTTC
>.|TRBV6-1|TRBJ1-2|13|.
CASRLDANYGYTF
TGTGCCAGCAGGCTCGACGCAAACTATGGCTACACCTTC
>.|TRBV7-6|TRBJ2-2|14|.
CASSQQGITGELFF
TGTGCCAGCAGCCAGCAGGGGATCACCGGGGAGCTGTTTTTT
>.|TRBV19|TRBJ2-5|13|.
CASNFRGAETQYF
TGTGCCAGTAATTTCCGGGGGGCAGAGACCCAGTACTTC